The sequence of this TCR beta chain was determined in a study of cytomegalovirus exposure and HLA in healthy donors. This CDR3 region has 16 residues. Germline CDR1 SGHRS, CDR2 YFSETQ. V was cut by 4 bases and J by 4 bases, with 20 bases left in between. Primers: 60 Vbeta forward and 13 Jbeta reverse. TCRdb's table, derived via immunoSEQ multiplex PCR, lists solely in-frame clones and lacks some. Found here are around 190,000 clones, 65% to 80% of them singletons; the top ten hold more than 4%. Study results and limitations: The likely origin of a cluster of highly shared sequence variants was a sequencing artifact. Later on, an analysis tied 18,000 or so TCR beta sequences to HLA alleles at 0.05 false discovery rate. Solely CMV serostatus was available to characterize immune exposure.

To note about this clone: No antigen is known for it.

As for the donors, each was a healthy bone marrow donor. The receptor was derived from a man younger than 45 in good health and CMV-seropositive. Sequencing was carried out using PBMCs. The gene calls are TRBV5-1 and TRBJ1-2; D remains ambiguous. Here the CDR3 DNA reads TGCGCCAGCAGCGCCGAAGGTCGCGGAGGGCTCTATGGCTACACCTTC. Its translation is CASSAEGRGGLYGYTF. The whole variable domain, remainder taken from reference TRBV5-1 and TRBJ1-2, is KAGVTQTPRYLIKTRGQQVTLSCSPISGHRSVSWYQQTPGQGLQFLFEYFSETQRNKGNFPGRFSGRQFSNSRSEMNVSTLELGDSALYLCASSAEGRGGLYGYTFGSGTRLTVV.